Listed here are 23 T cell receptor beta chains from one sample, sequenced in a study of CD8+CD57+ T cells in acquired aplastic anemia. Profiling of TCR beta VDJ combinations and CDR3 sequences used genomic DNA as template. In TCRdb, the reads were re-called with MiXCR into one record per CDR3 protein. In the table there are approximately 160,000 distinct CDR3 sequences, just under 45% of which are singletons. Sample: sorted CD4+, CD8+, or CD8+CD57+ T cells (not recorded which) from PBMCs. The receptors were gathered from a human donor in good health.

Ten or more counts support this clonotype. The CDR3 is CASSFERISYEQYF. CDR3 in DNA: TGTGCCAGCAGTTTTGAACGGATATCCTACGAGCAGTACTTC. V gene TRBV12-3 or TRBV12-4 combines with J gene TRBJ2-7, with D uncertain. V lost 3 bases and J lost 1, with 10 bases in between. CDR3 length equals 14 residues.

This clonotype has a handful of counts. The chain recombines TRBV11-2 with TRBJ2-6; TRBD1 matches at 7 bases. The length of the CDR3 is 17 residues. CDR1 is SGHAT and CDR2 is FQNNGV in the germline V gene. Trimming cost V 2 bases and J 4 bases; bases outside gene matches: 8. The CDR3 coding sequence is TGTGCCAGCAGCTTAATCTTCCGGGACAGAGGGGCCAACGTCCTGACTTTC. Translated, it gives CASSLIFRDRGANVLTF.

This clonotype was observed a handful of times. The chain joins TRBV21-1 to TRBJ2-7; the table's D call of TRBD1 was not tested on the DNA. TRBV21-1 is recorded as a pseudogene. The length of the CDR3 is 12 residues. As DNA, the CDR3 is TGTGCCAGCAGCTACCGGGGCTGCGAGCAGTACTTC. It specifies CASSYRGCEQYF.

At least ten counts were recorded for this clonotype. The rearrangement uses TRBV13 and TRBJ2-7; TRBD1 matches 7 bases. This CDR3 has 15 residues. J lost 1 base, V lost 5 bases, and 8 bases had no gene match. In germline, CDR1 is PRHDT, CDR2 FYEKMQ (reference sequence). The CDR3 DNA reads TGTGCCAGCAGCAAAACAGGGGCGGCGTCCTACGAGCAGTACTTC. It translates to CASSKTGAASYEQYF.

V is TRBV19 and J is TRBJ1-1; D not certain. The V end lost 2 bases, the J end lost 8 bases, and 9 bases lay between the germline ends. The CDR3 sequence is 12 residues long. The germline V gene has CDR1 LNHDA and CDR2 SQIVND (reference sequence). CDR3: CASSIPGEEAFF. CDR3 DNA sequence: TGTGCCAGTAGTATACCGGGCGAGGAAGCTTTCTTT. Combining the CDR3 with reference TRBV19 and TRBJ1-1 gives the whole variable domain DGGITQSPKYLFRKEGQNVTLSCEQNLNHDAMYWYRQDPGQGLRLIYYSQIVNDFQKGDIAEGYSVSREKKESFPLTVTSAQKNPTAFYLCASSIPGEEAFFGQGTRLTVV.

This clonotype showed up many times. V gene TRBV7-9 combines with J gene TRBJ1-4; no clear D gene. CDR3 length: 13 amino acids. Germline CDR1 SEHNR, CDR2 FQNEAQ (reference sequence). V was cut by 5 bases and J by 5 bases, with 9 bases left in between. Here the CDR3 reads CASSRTVNEKLFF. The CDR3 region has the DNA TGTGCCAGCAGCCGGACGGTGAATGAAAAACTGTTTTTT.

This clonotype was seen a few times. The J gene is TRBJ2-1, the V gene TRBV12-3 or TRBV12-4; D is possibly TRBD2 (7 bases). The V end was cut by 6 bases, the J end by 2 bases, with 11 bases between. This CDR3 region has 14 residues. The DNA of the CDR3 is TGTGCCAGCAGCGGGGGGCACGCCTACAATGAGCAGTTCTTC. Protein: CASSGGHAYNEQFF.

The chain recombines TRBV29-1 with TRBJ2-1; a weak D match, TRBD1 (5 bases). Per the germline V gene, CDR1 is SQVTM and CDR2 is ANQGSEA. Trimming removed 6 bases at V and 3 bases at J, with 12 bases between. This CDR3 contains 13 residues. CDR3 loop: CSVAMTDYNEQFF. The DNA for the CDR3 is TGCAGCGTCGCTATGACAGACTACAATGAGCAGTTCTTC.

This clonotype has a count of ten or more. This chain links TRBV6-1 with TRBJ2-5; a possible D gene is TRBD2 (6 bases). V lost 6 bases, J lost 5 bases, and 16 bases lay in between. The CDR3 has 14 residues. Germline CDR1 is MNHNS and CDR2 is SASEGT. This CDR3 reads CASRPAGGLETQYF. The DNA for the CDR3 is TGTGCCAGCAGACCTGCTGGAGGGCTGGAGACCCAGTACTTC.

This clonotype was counted only a few times. This chain uses TRBV2 with TRBJ2-5, with 7 bases aligning to TRBD2. The J segment lost 2 bases and the V segment lost 8 bases, leaving 8 bases of the junction unmatched. Per germline, CDR1 SNHLY and CDR2 FYNNEI. The CDR3 runs to 14 residues. The CDR3 sequence: CASLGGVGQETQYF. CDR3 bases: TGTGCCAGCCTTGGGGGGGTTGGGCAAGAGACCCAGTACTTC.

In the case of this clonotype: The junction does not match germline at one end; this may be a read error. V usage is TRBV14 and J usage is TRBJ1-1, with D possibly being TRBD1 (6 bases). The CDR3 length is 14 residues. Germline loops: CDR1 SGHDN, CDR2 FVKESK. The DNA of the CDR3 is TGTGCCAGCAGCCAAGATGAAGGGGGAACTGAAGTTCTCTTT. Amino acid sequence: CASSQDEGGTEVLF.

CDR3 DNA: TGTGCCAGTAGTATGTGGCTAGCGGGAGCCTACGAGCAGTACTTC. Its translation is CASSMWLAGAYEQYF. The chain joins TRBV19 to TRBJ2-7; TRBD2 matches 10 bases. CDR3 size: 15 residues. The ends lost 3 bases at V and 2 bases at J; junction bases unmatched: 4. The V gene's germline CDR1 is LNHDA and CDR2 SQIVND (reference sequence).

The chain combines TRBV18 with TRBJ1-2; 8 nucleotides match TRBD1. Germline V gene data show CDR1 as KGHSH and CDR2 as LQKENI. V lost 5 bases, J lost 7 bases, and 6 bases stayed unmatched. The CDR3 has 13 residues. CDR3 bases: TGTGCCAGCTCAAAGCAGGGGGCTGTTGGCTACACCTTC. Amino acids: CASSKQGAVGYTF.

This clonotype appeared many times. At one boundary the junction diverges from the germline segment, which might be a read error. The chain uses TRBV19 and TRBJ1-1, with a tentative D call TRBD1 (6 bases). CDR1 and CDR2 from the germline V gene are LNHDA and SQIVND (reference sequence). The CDR3 runs to 13 residues. CDR3 in amino acids: CASSIQGGTEAFF. CDR3 nucleotide sequence: TGTGCCAGCAGTATACAGGGTGGTACTGAAGCTTTCTTT.

V and J are TRBV3-1 and TRBJ1-1, with 7 bases identical to TRBD1. Germline CDR1 LGHDT, CDR2 YNNKEL (reference sequence). This CDR3 is built from 13 residues. V trimming: 3 bases; J trimming: 11 bases; junction bases outside the gene matches: 9. CDR3 region: CASSQLEGTDAFF. As DNA, the CDR3 is TGTGCCAGCAGCCAGCTAGAAGGGACAGATGCTTTCTTT.

The gene calls are TRBV9 and TRBJ2-5; 8 bases map to TRBD2. Trimming removed 3 bases from V and 3 bases from J; junction bases left unmatched: 7. Germline lookup yields CDR1 SGDLS and CDR2 YYNGEE. The CDR3 contains 15 residues. CDR3 coding DNA: TGTGCCAGCAGCGCACGGAGCGGGGGAGAAGAGACCCAGTACTTC. It is translated as CASSARSGGEETQYF.

This sequence joins TRBV19 and TRBJ2-1; 8 bases map to TRBD1. Germline CDR1 and CDR2: LNHDA and SQIVND (reference sequence). This CDR3 is built from 15 residues. The junction had 9 bases not matched to a gene; V was cut back by 7 bases and J by 4 bases. The CDR3 bases are TGTGCCAGTACCCAGCCCGGACAGGGATACAATGAGCAGTTCTTC. This sequence encodes CASTQPGQGYNEQFF.

Only a few counts were recorded for this clonotype. The genes are TRBV3-1 and TRBJ1-2; 10 nucleotides agree with TRBD1. In germline, CDR1 is LGHDT, CDR2 YNNKEL (reference sequence). Trimming at V came to 5 bases and at J to 7 bases, leaving 10 bases not matched to a gene. This CDR3 is 15 amino acids long. The CDR3 DNA sequence: TGTGCCAGCAGCTACCCTCCCGGGACAGGGGCTGGCTACACCTTC. Translation gives CASSYPPGTGAGYTF. Full variable domain (missing parts from reference TRBV3-1 and TRBJ1-2): DTAVSQTPKYLVTQMGNDKSIKCEQNLGHDTMYWYKQDSKKFLKIMFSYNNKELIINETVPNRFSPKSPDKAHLNLHINSLELGDSAVYFCASSYPPGTGAGYTFGSGTRLTVV.

The V gene is TRBV19, the J gene TRBJ2-2; D is possibly TRBD2 (6 bases). Germline CDR1 LNHDA, CDR2 SQIVND (reference sequence). The CDR3 is 14 amino acids. Trimming cost V 3 bases and J 6 bases, with 11 bases left between them. CDR3 sequence (DNA): TGTGCCAGTAGTATGGTGTGGGAGGCCGGGGAGCTGTTTTTT. Translation: CASSMVWEAGELFF.

Only one count was recorded for this clonotype. Germline is not matched at one junction end, which may reflect a read error. V and J are TRBV7-9 and TRBJ2-7, with D unclear. The length of the CDR3 is 12 residues. CDR1 is SEHNR and CDR2 is FQNEAQ in the germline V gene (reference sequence). The DNA of the CDR3 is TGTGCCGGCAGCTTAACTGGGGACGAGCAGTACTTC. It codes for CAGSLTGDEQYF.

This clonotype was recorded a few times. The V call is TRBV5-6, the J call TRBJ1-4; 8 bases match TRBD1. The CDR3 runs to 14 residues. From germline, CDR1 is SGHDT and CDR2 YYEEEE. J gave up 3 bases and V 3 bases, and 1 base lay outside the gene matches. The CDR3 DNA follows: TGTGCCAGCAGCTCGACAGGGGCTAATGAAAAACTGTTTTTT. Protein: CASSSTGANEKLFF.

The chain links TRBV3-1 to TRBJ1-4; perhaps TRBD1 as D (5 bases). This CDR3 comprises 17 residues. Trimming removed 5 bases from V and 1 base from J, with 17 bases in between. Germline loops: CDR1 LGHDT, CDR2 YNNKEL (reference sequence). CDR3 DNA sequence: TGTGCCAGCAGCTGGGGTGGGACCGGGGGAACTAATGAAAAACTGTTTTTT. Translating it yields CASSWGGTGGTNEKLFF.

The chain employs TRBV29-1 and TRBJ2-1; D uncertain. The CDR3 has 12 residues. Germline values: CDR1 SQVTM, CDR2 ANQGSEA. Trimming took off 2 bases at V and 4 bases at J, with 6 bases between the two ends. CDR3 coding DNA: TGCAGCGTTGAAAAGGCTTACAATGAGCAGTTCTTC. Encoded protein: CSVEKAYNEQFF.